A selection of T cell receptor beta chains follows, all from one sample in a study of OX40 agonist ivuxolimab in advanced cancers. Repertoires were generated with immunoSEQ multiplex PCR, while TCRdb's copy carries only in-frame clones and drops some. Among 70,000 or so clones listed, about 80% were seen once. The source material was CD4+ or CD8+ T cells sorted from blood, sampled in a trial of the OX40 agonist ivuxolimab. The receptor source for this set is an adult with an advanced solid tumor such as melanoma, head and neck, liver or kidney cancer. CDR3s include the opening cysteine and the closing phenylalanine or tryptophan. The D gene is left open where the match is weak. Only part of the rows carry a size: once, few, many, or a class if the clone is expanded.

j_call,clone_size,d_call,v_call,cdr3_nt,cdr3_aa
TRBJ1-3,NA,TRBD1,TRBV28,TGTGCCAGCAGTTTACAGGGGGCGAGGGGAAACACCATATATTTT,CASSLQGARGNTIYF
TRBJ1-5,NA,TRBD1,TRBV9,TGTGCCAGCAGCGCCGACCAGGGGGGACAGCCCCAGCATTTT,CASSADQGGQPQHF
TRBJ1-2,NA,NA,TRBV5-1,TGCGCCAGCAGCTTGGGCCTCGACGGGAACTATGGCTACACCTTC,CASSLGLDGNYGYTF
TRBJ2-2,few,NA,TRBV19,TGTGCCAGTAGCTCAACCGGGACCGAGCTTTTCACCGGGGAGCTGTTTTTT,CASSSTGTELFTGELFF
TRBJ2-3,NA,TRBD2,TRBV18,TGTGCCAGCTCACCCGCCCTGACTAGCGGCAGCACAGATACGCAGTATTTT,CASSPALTSGSTDTQYF
TRBJ1-1,NA,NA,TRBV28,TGTGCCAGCAGTTTAAACGCGGGAGTAAGGAACACTGAAGCTTTCTTT,CASSLNAGVRNTEAFF
TRBJ1-2,NA,NA,TRBV5-1,TGCGCCAGCGGGAGGGGAGGGACCTATGGCTACACCTTC,CASGRGGTYGYTF
TRBJ1-1,NA,NA,TRBV27,TGTGCCAGCATCCTCGCTCCAGGGAACACTGAAGCTTTCTTT,CASILAPGNTEAFF
TRBJ2-3,NA,TRBD2,TRBV30,TGTGCCTGGAGAGCGGGGGTGACAGATACGCAGTATTTT,CAWRAGVTDTQYF
TRBJ2-2,NA,TRBD1,TRBV5-1,TGCGCCAGCAGCTTGACCGGACAGGGGTCCGGGGAGCTGTTTTTT,CASSLTGQGSGELFF
TRBJ2-7,NA,NA,TRBV6-1,TGTGCCAGCAGTGAAGTGTCGGGGTCCTACGAGCAGTACTTC,CASSEVSGSYEQYF
TRBJ1-2,once,NA,TRBV19,TGTGCCAGTAGCCAAACGGGACTCACGAACTATGGCTACACCTTC,CASSQTGLTNYGYTF
TRBJ2-3,NA,NA,TRBV2,TGTGCCAGCAGTGAGGTGGGCGCGACAGATACGCAGTATTTT,CASSEVGATDTQYF
TRBJ2-1,NA,TRBD1,TRBV19,TGTGCCAGTCGAGGACAGGGGTCAAACTCCTACAATGAGCAGTTCTTC,CASRGQGSNSYNEQFF
TRBJ2-5,few,NA,TRBV29-1,TGCAGCGTTGAAGGCTTTAATTCCCAGTACTTC,CSVEGFNSQYF
TRBJ2-7,once,TRBD1,TRBV27,TGTGCCAGCAGTTTCGGGACAGGGGGCAACGAGCAGTACTTC,CASSFGTGGNEQYF
TRBJ1-2,NA,NA,TRBV9,TGTGCCAGCAGCGTGGGGGGCTTTAGCTATGGCTACACCTTC,CASSVGGFSYGYTF